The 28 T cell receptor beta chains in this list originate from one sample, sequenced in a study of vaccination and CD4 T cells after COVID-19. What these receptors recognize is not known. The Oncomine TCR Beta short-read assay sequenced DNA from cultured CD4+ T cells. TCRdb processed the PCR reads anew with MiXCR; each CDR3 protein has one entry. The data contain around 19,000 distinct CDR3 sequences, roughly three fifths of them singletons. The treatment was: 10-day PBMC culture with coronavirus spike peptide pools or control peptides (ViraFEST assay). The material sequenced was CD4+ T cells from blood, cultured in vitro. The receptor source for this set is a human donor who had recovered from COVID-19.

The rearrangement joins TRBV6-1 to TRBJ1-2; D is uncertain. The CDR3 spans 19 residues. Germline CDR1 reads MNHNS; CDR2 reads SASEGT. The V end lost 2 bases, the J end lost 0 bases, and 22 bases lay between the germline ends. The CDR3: CASSELLYKASRSNYGYTF. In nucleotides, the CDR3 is TGTGCCAGCAGTGAATTGTTGTACAAGGCGAGCCGATCTAACTATGGCTACACCTTC.

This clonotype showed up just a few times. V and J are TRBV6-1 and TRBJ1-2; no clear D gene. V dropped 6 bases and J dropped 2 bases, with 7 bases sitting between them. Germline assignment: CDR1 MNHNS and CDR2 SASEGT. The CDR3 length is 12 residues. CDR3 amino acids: CASSGENYGYTF. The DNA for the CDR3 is TGTGCCAGCAGCGGGGAGAACTATGGCTACACCTTC.

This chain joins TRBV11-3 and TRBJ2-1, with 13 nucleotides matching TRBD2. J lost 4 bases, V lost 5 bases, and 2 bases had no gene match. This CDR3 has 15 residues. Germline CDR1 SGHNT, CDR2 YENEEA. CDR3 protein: CASSMTSGRYNEQFF. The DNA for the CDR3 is TGTGCCAGCAGCATGACTAGCGGGAGGTACAATGAGCAGTTCTTC.

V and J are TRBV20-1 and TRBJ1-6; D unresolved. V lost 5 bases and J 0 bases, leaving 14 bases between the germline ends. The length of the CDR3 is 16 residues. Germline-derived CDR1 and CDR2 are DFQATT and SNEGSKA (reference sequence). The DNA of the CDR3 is TGCAGTGCTCGGGGAAAACAGAGCTCCTATAATTCACCCCTCCACTTT. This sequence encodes CSARGKQSSYNSPLHF.

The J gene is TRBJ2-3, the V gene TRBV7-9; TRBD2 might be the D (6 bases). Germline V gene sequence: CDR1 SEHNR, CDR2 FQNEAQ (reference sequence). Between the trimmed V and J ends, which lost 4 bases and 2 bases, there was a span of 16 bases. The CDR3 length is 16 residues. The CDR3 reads CASSSGLEGITDTQYF. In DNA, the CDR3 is TGTGCCAGCAGCTCGGGATTGGAGGGGATCACAGATACGCAGTATTTT.

CDR3 sequence reads: CAISESLTSASTDTQYF. The CDR3 region has the DNA TGTGCCATCAGTGAGTCGTTGACTAGCGCTAGCACAGATACGCAGTATTTT. The chain has TRBV10-3 and TRBJ2-3, with 8 positions matching TRBD2. The CDR3 has 17 residues. Trimming cost V 0 bases and J 0 bases; bases outside gene matches: 5. The V gene's germline CDR1 is ENHRY and CDR2 SYGVKD.

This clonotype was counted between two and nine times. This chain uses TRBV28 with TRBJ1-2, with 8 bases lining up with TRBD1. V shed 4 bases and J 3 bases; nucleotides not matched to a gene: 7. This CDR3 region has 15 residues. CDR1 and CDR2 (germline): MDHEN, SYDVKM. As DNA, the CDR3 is TGTGCCAGCAGTTCCGGGACAGGTTTTTACTATGGCTACACCTTC. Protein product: CASSSGTGFYYGYTF.

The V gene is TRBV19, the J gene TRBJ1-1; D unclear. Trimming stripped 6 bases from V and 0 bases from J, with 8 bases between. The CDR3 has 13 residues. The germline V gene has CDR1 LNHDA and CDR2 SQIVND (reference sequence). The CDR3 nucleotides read TGTGCCAGTAGGGGCTTCATGAACACTGAAGCTTTCTTT. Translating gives CASRGFMNTEAFF. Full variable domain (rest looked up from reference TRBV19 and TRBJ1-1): DGGITQSPKYLFRKEGQNVTLSCEQNLNHDAMYWYRQDPGQGLRLIYYSQIVNDFQKGDIAEGYSVSREKKESFPLTVTSAQKNPTAFYLCASRGFMNTEAFFGQGTRLTVV.

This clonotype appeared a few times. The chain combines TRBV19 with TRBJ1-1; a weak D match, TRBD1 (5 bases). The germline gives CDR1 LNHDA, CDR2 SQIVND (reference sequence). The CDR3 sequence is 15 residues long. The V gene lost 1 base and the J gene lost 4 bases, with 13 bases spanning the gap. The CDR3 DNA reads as TGTGCCAGTAGTATAGGGAGGCAGGGCGGCACTGAAGCTTTCTTT. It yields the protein CASSIGRQGGTEAFF.

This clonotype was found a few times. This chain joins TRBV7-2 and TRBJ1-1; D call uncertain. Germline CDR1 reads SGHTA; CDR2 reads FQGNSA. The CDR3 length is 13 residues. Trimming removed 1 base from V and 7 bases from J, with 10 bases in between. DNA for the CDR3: TGTGCCAGCAGCTTAGTAGTGTTAGGTGAAGCTTTCTTT. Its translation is CASSLVVLGEAFF.

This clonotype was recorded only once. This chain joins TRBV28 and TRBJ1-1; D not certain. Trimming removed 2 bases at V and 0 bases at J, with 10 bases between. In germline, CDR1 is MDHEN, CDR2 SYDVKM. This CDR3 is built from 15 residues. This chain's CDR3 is CASSLRRVMNTEAFF. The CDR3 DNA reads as TGTGCCAGCAGTTTACGTCGAGTCATGAACACTGAAGCTTTCTTT. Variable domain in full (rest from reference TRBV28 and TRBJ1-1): DVKVTQSSRYLVKRTGEKVFLECVQDMDHENMFWYRQDPGLGLRLIYFSYDVKMKEKGDIPEGYSVSREKKERFSLILESASTNQTSMYLCASSLRRVMNTEAFFGQGTRLTVV.

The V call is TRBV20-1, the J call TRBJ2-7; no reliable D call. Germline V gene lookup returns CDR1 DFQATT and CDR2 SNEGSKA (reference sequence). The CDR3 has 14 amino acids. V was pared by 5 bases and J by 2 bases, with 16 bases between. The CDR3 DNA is TGCAGTGCTTCCCGGCCTGTCGGAGCCTACGAGCAGTACTTC. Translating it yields CSASRPVGAYEQYF.

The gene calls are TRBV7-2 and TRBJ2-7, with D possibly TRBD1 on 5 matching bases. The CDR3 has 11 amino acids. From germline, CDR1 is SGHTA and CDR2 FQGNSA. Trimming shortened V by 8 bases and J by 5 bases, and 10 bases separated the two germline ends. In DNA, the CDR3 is TGTGCCAGCGGCAGGGAACACGAGCAGTACTTC. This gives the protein CASGREHEQYF.

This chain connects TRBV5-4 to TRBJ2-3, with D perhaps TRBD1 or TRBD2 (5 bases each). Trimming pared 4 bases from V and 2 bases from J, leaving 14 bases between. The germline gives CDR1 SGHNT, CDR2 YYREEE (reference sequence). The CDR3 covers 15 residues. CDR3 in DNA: TGTGCCAGCAGCCCCCGGGACCGATCCACAGATACGCAGTATTTT. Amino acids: CASSPRDRSTDTQYF.

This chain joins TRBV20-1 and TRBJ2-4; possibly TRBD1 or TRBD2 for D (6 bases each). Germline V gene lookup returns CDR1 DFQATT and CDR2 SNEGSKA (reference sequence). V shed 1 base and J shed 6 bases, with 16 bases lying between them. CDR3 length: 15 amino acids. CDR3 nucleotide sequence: TGCAGTGCTAGAGGGGATAGCGGAGGGGGAAACATTCAGTACTTC. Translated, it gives CSARGDSGGGNIQYF.

DNA of the CDR3: TGCAGTGCTCTTCGGCTAGCGGGAGACTACGAGCAGTACTTC. Protein product: CSALRLAGDYEQYF. The chain has TRBV20-1 and TRBJ2-7; 10 bases match TRBD2. Trimming took 5 bases from V and 3 from J; bases not matched to a gene: 7. The CDR3 is 14 residues long. Germline assignment: CDR1 DFQATT and CDR2 SNEGSKA (reference sequence).

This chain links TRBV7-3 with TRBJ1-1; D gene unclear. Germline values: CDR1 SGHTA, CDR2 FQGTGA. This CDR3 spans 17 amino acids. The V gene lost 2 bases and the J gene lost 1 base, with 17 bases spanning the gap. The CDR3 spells CASSLYAGLNRNTEAFF. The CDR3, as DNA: TGTGCCAGCAGCTTATATGCCGGGCTCAACAGGAACACTGAAGCTTTCTTT.

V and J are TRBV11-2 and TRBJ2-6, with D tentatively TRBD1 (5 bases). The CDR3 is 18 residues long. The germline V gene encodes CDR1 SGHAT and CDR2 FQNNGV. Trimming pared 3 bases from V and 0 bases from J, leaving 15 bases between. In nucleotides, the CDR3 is TGTGCCAGCAGCTTTAGGGCAGGGCAGAGCTCTGGGGCCAACGTCCTGACTTTC. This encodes CASSFRAGQSSGANVLTF.

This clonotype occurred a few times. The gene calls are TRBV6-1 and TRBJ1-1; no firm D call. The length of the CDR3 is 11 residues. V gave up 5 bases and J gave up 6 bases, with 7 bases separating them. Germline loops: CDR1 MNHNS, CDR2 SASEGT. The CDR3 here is CASSRRAEAFF. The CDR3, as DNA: TGTGCCAGCAGTCGACGGGCTGAAGCTTTCTTT.

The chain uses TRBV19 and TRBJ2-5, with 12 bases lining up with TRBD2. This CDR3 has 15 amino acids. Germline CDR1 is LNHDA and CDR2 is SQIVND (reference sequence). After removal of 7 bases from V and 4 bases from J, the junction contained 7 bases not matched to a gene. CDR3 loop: CASTQALAGGETQYF. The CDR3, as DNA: TGTGCCAGTACGCAGGCACTAGCGGGAGGAGAGACCCAGTACTTC.

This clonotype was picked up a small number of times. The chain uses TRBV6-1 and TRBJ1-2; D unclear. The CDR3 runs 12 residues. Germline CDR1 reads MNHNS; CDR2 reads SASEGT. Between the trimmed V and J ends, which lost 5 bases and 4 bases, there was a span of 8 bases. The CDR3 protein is CASSTGGYGYTF. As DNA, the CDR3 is TGTGCCAGCAGTACCGGTGGCTATGGCTACACCTTC.

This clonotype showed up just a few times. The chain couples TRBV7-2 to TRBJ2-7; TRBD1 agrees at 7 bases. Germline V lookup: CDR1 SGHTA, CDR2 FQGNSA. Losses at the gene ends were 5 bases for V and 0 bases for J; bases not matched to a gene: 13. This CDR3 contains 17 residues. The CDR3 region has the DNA TGTGCCAGCAGCCGAGTTAGGGGGACAGAAAACTCCTACGAGCAGTACTTC. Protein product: CASSRVRGTENSYEQYF.

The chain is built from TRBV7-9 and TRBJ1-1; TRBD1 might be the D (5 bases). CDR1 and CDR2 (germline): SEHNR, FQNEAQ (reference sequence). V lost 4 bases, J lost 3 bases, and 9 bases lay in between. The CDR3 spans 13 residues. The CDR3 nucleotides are TGTGCCAGCAGCTCGACAGACTACACTGAAGCTTTCTTT. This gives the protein CASSSTDYTEAFF.

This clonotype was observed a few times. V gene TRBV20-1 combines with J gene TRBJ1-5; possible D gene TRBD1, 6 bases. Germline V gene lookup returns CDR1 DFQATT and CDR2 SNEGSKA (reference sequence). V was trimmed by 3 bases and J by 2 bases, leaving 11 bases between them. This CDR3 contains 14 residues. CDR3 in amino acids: CSARVTGRNQPQHF. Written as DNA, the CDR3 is TGCAGTGCTAGGGTAACAGGGCGCAATCAGCCCCAGCATTTT.

CDR3 loop: CASSMIGVEAFF. The CDR3 nucleotides read TGTGCCAGTAGTATGATAGGGGTAGAAGCTTTCTTT. The V gene is TRBV19, the J gene TRBJ1-1, with D maybe TRBD1 (5 bases). The CDR3 has 12 residues. Germline lookup yields CDR1 LNHDA and CDR2 SQIVND (reference sequence). V lost 3 bases and J lost 8, with 10 bases in between.

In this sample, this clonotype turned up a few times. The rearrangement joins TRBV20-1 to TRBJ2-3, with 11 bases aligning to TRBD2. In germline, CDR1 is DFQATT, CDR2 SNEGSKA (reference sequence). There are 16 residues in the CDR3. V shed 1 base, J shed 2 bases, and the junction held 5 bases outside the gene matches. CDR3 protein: CSARGLSGGVTDTQYF. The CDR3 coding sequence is TGCAGTGCTAGAGGTCTTAGCGGGGGGGTCACAGATACGCAGTATTTT.

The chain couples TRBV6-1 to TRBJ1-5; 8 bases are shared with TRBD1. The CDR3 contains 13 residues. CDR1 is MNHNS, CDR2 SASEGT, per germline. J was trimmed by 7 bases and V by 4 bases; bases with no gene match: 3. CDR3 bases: TGTGCCAGCAGTGGGACAGGGAGGCAGCCCCAGCATTTT. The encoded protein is CASSGTGRQPQHF.

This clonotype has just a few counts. Written as DNA, the CDR3 is TGTGCCAGCAGTAGAACTAGGACCCTTAGGGAGCAGTACTTC. Translation gives CASSRTRTLREQYF. The chain is built from TRBV6-1 and TRBJ2-7; maybe TRBD2 (5 bases). This CDR3 spans 14 amino acids. Deletions cut 5 bases from V and 7 bases from J, with 18 bases between. CDR1 and CDR2 from the germline V gene are MNHNS and SASEGT.